One and the same sample provided the 5 T cell receptor beta chains below, sequenced in a study of blood T cell repertoires in COVID-19. The method was immunoSEQ multiplex PCR; TCRdb's version includes in-frame clones alone and lacks a portion of them. The sample records about 130,000 clones, around 81% being singletons. Sequencing was performed on peripheral blood. The source of these receptors is a woman in her sixties with active or convalescent COVID-19.

The gene calls are TRBV6-2 or TRBV6-3 and TRBJ2-1; D possibly corresponds to TRBD2 (5 bases). CDR1 is MNHEY, CDR2 SVGEGT, per germline. The CDR3 consists of 14 residues. The V end lost 2 bases, the J end lost 6 bases, and 11 bases lay between the germline ends. Written as DNA, the CDR3 is TGTGCCAGCAGTTACGTCCTAGCCGGCAATGAGCAGTTCTTC. Translated: CASSYVLAGNEQFF.

This chain links TRBV6-2 or TRBV6-3 with TRBJ1-1; 10 bases match TRBD1. The germline V gene has CDR1 MNHEY and CDR2 SVGEGT. The CDR3 contains 16 residues. The V and J ends lost 0 bases and 6 bases, in that order; junction bases with no gene match: 7. The CDR3 nucleotides are TGTGCCAGCAGTTACTCGAAGTACGGGACAGGGGCTGAAGCTTTCTTT. Its translation: CASSYSKYGTGAEAFF.

The J gene is TRBJ1-2, the V gene TRBV24-1, with D possibly being TRBD1 (5 bases). CDR3 length equals 14 residues. Trimming stripped 9 bases from V and 4 bases from J, with 17 bases between. Per the germline V gene, CDR1 is KGHDR and CDR2 is SFDVKD. In nucleotides, the CDR3 is TGTGCCACCTCCCCGCCTGACAGAACCTATGGCTACACCTTC. Protein sequence: CATSPPDRTYGYTF.

This clone occurred once. The chain has TRBV30 and TRBJ1-5; 8 bases are shared with TRBD1. This CDR3 is built from 14 residues. The germline V gene encodes CDR1 GTSNPN and CDR2 SVGIG (reference sequence). The trim removed 3 bases at V and 4 bases at J, leaving 5 bases unmatched. The CDR3 region is CAWSGRDRNQPQHF. The CDR3 nucleotides read TGTGCCTGGAGCGGCCGGGACAGGAATCAGCCCCAGCATTTT.

V and J are TRBV11-2 and TRBJ1-6; D remains ambiguous. Trimming shortened V by 2 bases and J by 10 bases, and 9 bases separated the two germline ends. From germline, CDR1 is SGHAT and CDR2 FQNNGV. This CDR3 contains 13 residues. The CDR3, as DNA: TGTGCCAGCAGCTTACGCCGGGAATCACCCCTCCACTTT. Its translation is CASSLRRESPLHF.